Described below is a single TCR beta chain sequence and its context. This table comes from immunoSEQ multiplex PCR, and its TCRdb copy is limited to in-frame clones, with some not included. The top ten hold under 50% of the sample, which has roughly 35,000 clones, 73% seen once. This entry comes from a study of T cells in tumors after PD-1 blockade. Study-level background: On average, peripheral blood gave around 110,000 TCR templates and 35,000 or so unique clonotypes.

Germline CDR1 reads SGHNT; CDR2 reads YYREEE (reference sequence). This CDR3 contains 15 residues. The V end was cut by 7 bases, the J end by 1 base, with 16 bases between. This TCR was sampled from a human donor with basal cell carcinoma. Sequenced here: PBMCs, sampled after anti-PD-1 treatment. The chain joins TRBV5-4 to TRBJ2-3, with D perhaps matching TRBD2 (6 bases). The CDR3 region is CASFFSGTGTDTQYF. The CDR3 bases are TGTGCCAGCTTTTTTTCCGGGACTGGCACAGATACGCAGTATTTT.